This TCR beta chain was found in a study of blood T cell repertoires in COVID-19. Study at large: The United States, Italy and Spain provided the acute and convalescent COVID-19 samples. PBMCs, B-cell-depleted T cells, or T cells were the source of the cDNA or gDNA that made up the material.

The CDR3 is 16 amino acids. The germline V gene encodes CDR1 MGHRA and CDR2 YSYEKL. Trimming removed 0 bases from V and 1 base from J, with 10 bases in between. Generated by immunoSEQ multiplex PCR, the TCRdb table keeps only in-frame clones and is missing some. The sample consists of 120,000 to 150,000 clones, 65% to 85% of them appearing once. The receptor was isolated from a man aged 55 to 69 with active or convalescent COVID-19. Sequencing used peripheral blood. The gene calls are TRBV4-1 and TRBJ1-3; a weak D match, TRBD1 (6 bases). CDR3 sequence reads: CASSQDQGLSGNTIYF. CDR3 sequence (DNA): TGCGCCAGCAGCCAAGATCAGGGGTTATCTGGAAACACCATATATTTT.